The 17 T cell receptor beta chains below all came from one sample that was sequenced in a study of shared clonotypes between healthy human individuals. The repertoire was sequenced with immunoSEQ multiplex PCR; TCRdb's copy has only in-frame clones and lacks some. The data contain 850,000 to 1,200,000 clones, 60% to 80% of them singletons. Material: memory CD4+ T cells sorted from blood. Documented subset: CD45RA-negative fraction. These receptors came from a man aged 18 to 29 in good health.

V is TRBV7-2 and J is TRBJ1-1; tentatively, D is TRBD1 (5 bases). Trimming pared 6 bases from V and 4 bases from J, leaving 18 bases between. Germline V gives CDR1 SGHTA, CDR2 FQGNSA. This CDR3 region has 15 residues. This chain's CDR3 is CASRLTWGGGTEAFF. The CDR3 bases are TGTGCCAGCAGACTTACCTGGGGGGGTGGCACTGAAGCTTTCTTT.

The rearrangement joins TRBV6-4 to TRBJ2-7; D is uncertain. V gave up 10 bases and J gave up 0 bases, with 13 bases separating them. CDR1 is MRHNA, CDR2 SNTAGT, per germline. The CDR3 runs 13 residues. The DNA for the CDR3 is TGTGCCACCACCCCGGGCCCCTCCTACGAGCAGTACTTC. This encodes CATTPGPSYEQYF.

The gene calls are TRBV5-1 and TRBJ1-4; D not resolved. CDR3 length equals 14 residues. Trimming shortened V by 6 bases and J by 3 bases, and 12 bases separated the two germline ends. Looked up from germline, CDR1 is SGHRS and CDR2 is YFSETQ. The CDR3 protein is CASTNGHSNEKLFF. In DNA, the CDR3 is TGCGCCAGCACCAATGGGCATTCTAATGAAAAACTGTTTTTT.

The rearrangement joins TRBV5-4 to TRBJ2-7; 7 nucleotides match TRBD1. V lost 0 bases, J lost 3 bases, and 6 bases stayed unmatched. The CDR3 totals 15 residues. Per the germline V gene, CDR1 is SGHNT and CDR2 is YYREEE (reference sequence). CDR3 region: CASSLGQGIGYEQYF. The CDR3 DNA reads TGTGCCAGCAGCTTGGGACAGGGCATCGGCTACGAGCAGTACTTC.

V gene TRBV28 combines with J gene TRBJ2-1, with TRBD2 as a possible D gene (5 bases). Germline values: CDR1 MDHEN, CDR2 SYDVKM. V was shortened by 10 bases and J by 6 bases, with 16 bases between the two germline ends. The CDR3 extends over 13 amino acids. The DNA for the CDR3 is TGTGCCACCGGCACGCGAGGAGGCAATGAGCAGTTCTTC. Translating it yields CATGTRGGNEQFF.

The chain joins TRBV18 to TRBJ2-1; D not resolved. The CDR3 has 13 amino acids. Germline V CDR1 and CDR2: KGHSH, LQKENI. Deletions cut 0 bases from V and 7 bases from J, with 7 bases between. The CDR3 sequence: CASSPPNQNEQFF. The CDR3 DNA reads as TGTGCCAGCTCACCACCGAACCAAAATGAGCAGTTCTTC.

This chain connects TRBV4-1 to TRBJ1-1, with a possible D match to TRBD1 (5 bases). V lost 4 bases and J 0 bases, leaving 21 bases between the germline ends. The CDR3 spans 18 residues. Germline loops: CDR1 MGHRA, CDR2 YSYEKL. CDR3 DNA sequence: TGCGCCAGCAGCCCGCTACTTGGGGGTATCAGAATGAACACTGAAGCTTTCTTT. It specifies CASSPLLGGIRMNTEAFF.

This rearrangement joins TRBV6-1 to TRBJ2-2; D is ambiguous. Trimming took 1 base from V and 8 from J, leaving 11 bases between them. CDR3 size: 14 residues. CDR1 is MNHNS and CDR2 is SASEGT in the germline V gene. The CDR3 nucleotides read TGTGCCAGCAGTGAAGGGGCCGCCCCAGGGGAGCTGTTTTTT. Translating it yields CASSEGAAPGELFF.

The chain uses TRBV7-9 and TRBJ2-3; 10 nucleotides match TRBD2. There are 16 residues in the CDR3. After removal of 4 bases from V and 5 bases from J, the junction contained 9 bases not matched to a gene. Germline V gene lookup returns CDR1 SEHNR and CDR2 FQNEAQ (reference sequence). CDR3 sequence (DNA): TGTGCCAGCAGCTCAGGTCTAGCGGGAGAGGGAGATACGCAGTATTTT. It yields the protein CASSSGLAGEGDTQYF. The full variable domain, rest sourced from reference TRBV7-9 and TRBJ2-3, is DTGVSQNPRHKITKRGQNVTFRCDPISEHNRLYWYRQTLGQGPEFLTYFQNEAQLEKSRLLSDRFSAERPKGSFSTLEIQRTEQGDSAMYLCASSSGLAGEGDTQYFGPGTRLTVL.

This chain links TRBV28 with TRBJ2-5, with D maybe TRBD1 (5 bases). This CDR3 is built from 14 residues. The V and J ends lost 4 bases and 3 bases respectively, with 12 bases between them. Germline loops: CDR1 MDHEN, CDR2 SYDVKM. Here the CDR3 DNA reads TGTGCCAGCAGTTCAGGGAATTTGAAAGAGACCCAGTACTTC. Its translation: CASSSGNLKETQYF.

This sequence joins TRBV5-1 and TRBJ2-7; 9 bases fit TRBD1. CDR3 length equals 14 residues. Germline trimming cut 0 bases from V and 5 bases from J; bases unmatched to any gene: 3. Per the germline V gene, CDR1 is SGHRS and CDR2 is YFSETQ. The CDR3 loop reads CASSLAGTGHEQYF. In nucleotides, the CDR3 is TGCGCCAGCAGCTTGGCCGGGACAGGGCACGAGCAGTACTTC.

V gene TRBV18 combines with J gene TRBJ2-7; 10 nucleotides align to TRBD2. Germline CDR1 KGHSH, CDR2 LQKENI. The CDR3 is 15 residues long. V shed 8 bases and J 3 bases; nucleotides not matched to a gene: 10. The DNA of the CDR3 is TGTGCCAGCCGACCCGGTTCTAGCGGGGGCTACGAGCAGTACTTC. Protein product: CASRPGSSGGYEQYF.

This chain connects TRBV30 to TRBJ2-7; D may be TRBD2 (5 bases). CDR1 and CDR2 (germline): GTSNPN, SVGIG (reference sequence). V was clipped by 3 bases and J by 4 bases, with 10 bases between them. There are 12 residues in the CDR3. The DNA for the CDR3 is TGTGCCTGGAGCCGTACTAGTTACGAGCAGTACTTC. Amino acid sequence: CAWSRTSYEQYF. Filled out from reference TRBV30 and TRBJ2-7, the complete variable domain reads SQTIHQWPATLVQPVGSPLSLECTVEGTSNPNLYWYRQAAGRGLQLLFYSVGIGQISSEVPQNLSASRPQDRQFILSSKKLLLSDSGFYLCAWSRTSYEQYFGPGTRLTVT.

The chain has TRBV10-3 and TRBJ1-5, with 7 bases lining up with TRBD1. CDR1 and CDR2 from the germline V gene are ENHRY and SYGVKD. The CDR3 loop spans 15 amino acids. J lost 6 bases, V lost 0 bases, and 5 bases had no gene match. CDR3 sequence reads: CAISESTGLGQPQHF. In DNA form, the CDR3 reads TGTGCCATCAGTGAGTCGACAGGGTTGGGTCAGCCCCAGCATTTT.

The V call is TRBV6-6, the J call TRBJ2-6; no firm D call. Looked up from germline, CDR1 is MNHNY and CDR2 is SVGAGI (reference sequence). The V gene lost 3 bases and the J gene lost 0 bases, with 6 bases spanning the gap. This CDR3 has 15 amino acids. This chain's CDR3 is CASSYGPSGANVLTF. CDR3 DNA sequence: TGTGCCAGCAGTTATGGACCCTCTGGGGCCAACGTCCTGACTTTC.

The CDR3 DNA reads as TGTGCCAGTACCTCAGACAACTCTGGAAACACCATATATTTT. Protein product: CASTSDNSGNTIYF. The rearrangement joins TRBV19 to TRBJ1-3; D unclear. Germline CDR1 reads LNHDA; CDR2 reads SQIVND (reference sequence). The length of the CDR3 is 14 residues. V was trimmed by 7 bases and J by 0 bases, leaving 10 bases between them.

CDR3 in amino acids: CAYSKGRDQPQHF. The CDR3 DNA reads as TGTGCCTACTCAAAGGGAAGGGATCAGCCCCAGCATTTT. The rearrangement joins TRBV30 to TRBJ1-5; D not certain. Germline CDR1 GTSNPN, CDR2 SVGIG (reference sequence). V was trimmed by 7 bases and J by 5 bases, leaving 15 bases between them. CDR3 length: 13 residues.